These T cell receptor beta chains were read from a single sample in a study of T cells after yellow fever vaccination. TCRdb used MiXCR to reprocess the 5' RACE reads, holding one entry per CDR3 protein. The sample comprises 400,000 or so distinct CDR3 sequences, roughly 6.1% of which are singletons, and around 16% rests with the top ten. The material sequenced was PBMCs, taken 5 days after the yellow fever booster vaccination. The receptor source for this set is a man younger than 40 who received the YFV17D yellow fever vaccine. Each CDR3 is given with its conserved first and last residue. Each record gives: clone size, V gene, D gene, J gene, CDR3 protein, CDR3 DNA. D genes are given only for firm matches. The size entry is marked missing in some rows and otherwise reads once, few, many or a size class.

clone size: many
V gene: TRBV28
D gene: TRBD2
J gene: TRBJ2-7
CDR3 protein: CASLLAGTYEQYF
CDR3 DNA: TGTGCCAGCTTATTAGCGGGAACCTACGAGCAGTACTTC

clone size: NA
V gene: TRBV6-5
D gene: NA
J gene: TRBJ2-5
CDR3 protein: CAAGGGGTENQETQYF
CDR3 DNA: TGTGCCGCCGGGGGAGGAGGGACAGAAAACCAAGAGACCCAGTACTTC

clone size: many
V gene: TRBV29-1
D gene: NA
J gene: TRBJ2-1
CDR3 protein: CSAAGGYNEQFF
CDR3 DNA: TGCAGTGCCGCTGGGGGCTACAATGAGCAGTTCTTC

clone size: NA
V gene: TRBV18
D gene: NA
J gene: TRBJ1-4
CDR3 protein: CASNAGATNEKLFF
CDR3 DNA: TGTGCCAGCAACGCCGGGGCAACTAATGAAAAACTGTTTTTT

clone size: NA
V gene: TRBV14
D gene: NA
J gene: TRBJ2-5
CDR3 protein: CASSQVGRPQETQYF
CDR3 DNA: TGTGCCAGCAGCCAAGTCGGCAGGCCCCAAGAGACCCAGTACTTC

clone size: NA
V gene: TRBV19
D gene: TRBD1
J gene: TRBJ2-7
CDR3 protein: CASSIGTGLDEQYF
CDR3 DNA: TGTGCCAGTAGTATCGGGACAGGGTTAGACGAGCAGTACTTC

clone size: many
V gene: TRBV12-3/TRBV12-4
D gene: TRBD2
J gene: TRBJ2-7
CDR3 protein: CASSRLANQREQYF
CDR3 DNA: TGTGCCAGCAGTAGACTAGCAAATCAGCGCGAGCAGTACTTC

clone size: many
V gene: TRBV5-1
D gene: TRBD1
J gene: TRBJ1-2
CDR3 protein: CASSSTGADYGYTF
CDR3 DNA: TGCGCCAGCAGCTCGACAGGGGCTGACTATGGCTACACCTTC

clone size: few
V gene: TRBV28
D gene: TRBD1
J gene: TRBJ2-4
CDR3 protein: CASKDRAAKNIQYF
CDR3 DNA: TGTGCCAGCAAGGACAGGGCAGCCAAAAACATTCAGTACTTC

clone size: NA
V gene: TRBV18
D gene: NA
J gene: TRBJ2-7
CDR3 protein: CASSPYSDRFSYEQYF
CDR3 DNA: TGTGCCAGCTCACCATACTCAGACAGATTTTCCTACGAGCAGTACTTC

clone size: NA
V gene: TRBV19
D gene: TRBD1
J gene: TRBJ2-7
CDR3 protein: CASSIDRGFSYEQYF
CDR3 DNA: TGTGCCAGTAGTATCGACAGGGGGTTTTCCTACGAGCAGTACTTC

clone size: NA
V gene: TRBV28
D gene: TRBD2
J gene: TRBJ2-7
CDR3 protein: CASSSLAGAAYEQYF
CDR3 DNA: TGTGCCAGCAGTTCCCTAGCGGGAGCCGCCTACGAGCAGTACTTC

clone size: NA
V gene: TRBV7-9
D gene: NA
J gene: TRBJ2-1
CDR3 protein: CASSTRRATPGDEQFF
CDR3 DNA: TGTGCCAGCAGCACCCGCCGGGCTACGCCTGGGGATGAGCAGTTCTTC

clone size: many
V gene: TRBV20-1
D gene: NA
J gene: TRBJ2-3
CDR3 protein: CSASGSTNTQYF
CDR3 DNA: TGCAGTGCTAGCGGGAGCACTAATACGCAGTATTTT

clone size: NA
V gene: TRBV7-2
D gene: NA
J gene: TRBJ1-6
CDR3 protein: CASSLGGGVSSPLHF
CDR3 DNA: TGTGCCAGCAGCTTAGGCGGAGGGGTATCTTCACCCCTCCACTTT

clone size: many
V gene: TRBV20-1
D gene: NA
J gene: TRBJ2-7
CDR3 protein: CSATPDSLYEQYF
CDR3 DNA: TGCAGTGCTACACCGGACAGCCTTTACGAGCAGTACTTC

clone size: NA
V gene: TRBV6-1
D gene: TRBD1
J gene: TRBJ1-3
CDR3 protein: CASEQGGSSGNTIYF
CDR3 DNA: TGTGCCAGCGAACAGGGGGGAAGCTCTGGAAACACCATATATTTT

clone size: many
V gene: TRBV3-1
D gene: NA
J gene: TRBJ2-2
CDR3 protein: CASSPTGGTRGGELFF
CDR3 DNA: TGTGCCAGCAGCCCGACTGGAGGGACCCGAGGCGGGGAGCTGTTTTTT

clone size: NA
V gene: TRBV5-6
D gene: NA
J gene: TRBJ2-6
CDR3 protein: CASSLKETGGSGANVLTF
CDR3 DNA: TGTGCCAGCAGCCTGAAGGAGACAGGAGGCAGTGGGGCCAACGTCCTGACTTTC

clone size: few
V gene: TRBV12-3/TRBV12-4
D gene: NA
J gene: TRBJ2-2
CDR3 protein: CASSFWTPKNTGELFF
CDR3 DNA: TGTGCCAGCAGTTTTTGGACACCTAAGAACACCGGGGAGCTGTTTTTT

clone size: NA
V gene: TRBV12-3/TRBV12-4
D gene: NA
J gene: TRBJ2-3
CDR3 protein: CAISLEAGSAGRTDTQYF
CDR3 DNA: TGTGCCATCAGTTTAGAGGCGGGTTCGGCGGGCCGCACAGATACGCAGTATTTT

clone size: NA
V gene: TRBV5-6
D gene: NA
J gene: TRBJ2-2
CDR3 protein: CASSLLGAGNTGELFF
CDR3 DNA: TGTGCCAGCAGCTTGCTAGGGGCTGGGAACACCGGGGAGCTGTTTTTT

clone size: NA
V gene: TRBV18
D gene: TRBD2
J gene: TRBJ2-4
CDR3 protein: CASSPPGRAQNIQYF
CDR3 DNA: TGTGCCAGCTCACCACCAGGGAGGGCCCAAAACATTCAGTACTTC

clone size: many
V gene: TRBV19
D gene: TRBD2
J gene: TRBJ2-5
CDR3 protein: CASSSPGGETQYF
CDR3 DNA: TGTGCCAGTAGTTCCCCCGGGGGGGAGACCCAGTACTTC

clone size: many
V gene: TRBV20-1
D gene: NA
J gene: TRBJ2-1
CDR3 protein: CSALRVGGYNEQFF
CDR3 DNA: TGCAGTGCTCTGAGGGTAGGAGGCTACAATGAGCAGTTCTTC

clone size: NA
V gene: TRBV20-1
D gene: NA
J gene: TRBJ1-2
CDR3 protein: CSARAGFNYGYTF
CDR3 DNA: TGCAGTGCCCGGGCCGGGTTTAACTATGGCTACACCTTC

clone size: NA
V gene: TRBV20-1
D gene: NA
J gene: TRBJ2-1
CDR3 protein: CSARAPWALKGTNEQFF
CDR3 DNA: TGCAGTGCTAGGGCTCCCTGGGCCCTGAAGGGGACCAATGAGCAGTTCTTC

clone size: NA
V gene: TRBV20-1
D gene: TRBD2
J gene: TRBJ2-7
CDR3 protein: CSATAGTSGRAGSYEQYF
CDR3 DNA: TGCAGTGCTACAGCCGGGACTAGCGGGAGGGCCGGTTCCTACGAGCAGTACTTC

clone size: NA
V gene: TRBV20-1
D gene: TRBD2
J gene: TRBJ2-7
CDR3 protein: CSASITSGSFSYEQYF
CDR3 DNA: TGCAGTGCTAGCATAACTAGCGGGAGCTTCTCCTACGAGCAGTACTTC

clone size: many
V gene: TRBV7-9
D gene: NA
J gene: TRBJ2-7
CDR3 protein: CASSLERRRGEQYF
CDR3 DNA: TGTGCCAGCAGCTTAGAGCGCCGCCGAGGCGAGCAGTACTTC

clone size: few
V gene: TRBV5-1
D gene: NA
J gene: TRBJ2-2
CDR3 protein: CASSLPANTGELFF
CDR3 DNA: TGCGCCAGCAGCTTGCCAGCGAACACCGGGGAGCTGTTTTTT

clone size: many
V gene: TRBV7-2
D gene: NA
J gene: TRBJ2-1
CDR3 protein: CASSLRTAPYNEQFF
CDR3 DNA: TGTGCCAGCAGCTTAAGAACAGCCCCCTACAATGAGCAGTTCTTC

clone size: few
V gene: TRBV6-1
D gene: TRBD1
J gene: TRBJ2-7
CDR3 protein: CASTLQGGQGYEQYF
CDR3 DNA: TGTGCCAGCACCTTACAGGGGGGACAGGGCTACGAGCAGTACTTC

clone size: many
V gene: TRBV7-6
D gene: TRBD2
J gene: TRBJ2-3
CDR3 protein: CASSLAGGGRTDTQYF
CDR3 DNA: TGTGCCAGCAGCTTAGCAGGTGGCGGGAGGACAGATACGCAGTATTTT

clone size: few
V gene: TRBV5-1
D gene: NA
J gene: TRBJ2-1
CDR3 protein: CASSPPVAGGPNNEQFF
CDR3 DNA: TGCGCCAGCAGCCCCCCCGTCGCTGGCGGGCCAAACAATGAGCAGTTCTTC

clone size: few
V gene: TRBV11-2
D gene: TRBD2
J gene: TRBJ2-7
CDR3 protein: CASSLVGTSGHYEQYF
CDR3 DNA: TGTGCCAGCAGCTTAGTGGGGACTAGCGGGCACTACGAGCAGTACTTC

clone size: NA
V gene: TRBV5-1
D gene: NA
J gene: TRBJ2-5
CDR3 protein: CASRIGQGKETQYF
CDR3 DNA: TGCGCCAGCCGAATAGGGCAGGGGAAGGAGACCCAGTACTTC

clone size: NA
V gene: TRBV7-2
D gene: TRBD2
J gene: TRBJ2-7
CDR3 protein: CASSGTSTSYEQYF
CDR3 DNA: TGTGCCAGCAGCGGGACTAGCACCTCATACGAGCAGTACTTC